Following are 6 T cell receptor beta chains from one sample sequenced in a study of tumor and adjacent non-tumor tissue in lung cancer. No cell sorting was done before RNA was extracted from the tissue. The normal lung tissue was taken more than 3 cm from the tumor edge. Three rounds of nested PCR, following a modified ARM-PCR protocol, produced the TCRbeta library. TCRdb reprocessed the multiplex PCR reads with MiXCR, giving one entry per CDR3 protein. This sample yields tens of thousands of distinct CDR3 sequences, of which roughly 60% are seen a single time; around a fifth belongs to the top ten. Sequenced sample: distant non-tumor lung tissue. These receptors were obtained from a woman aged 40-49 years with non-small cell lung cancer.

The CDR3 is CASSLIMSGRLETQYF. The DNA of the CDR3 is TGTGCCAGCAGTCTTATCATGAGCGGCCGCCTAGAGACCCAGTACTTC. The chain is built from TRBV7-9 and TRBJ2-5, with D possibly TRBD2 on 5 matching bases. Trimming stripped 6 bases from V and 4 bases from J, with 21 bases between. The CDR3 runs 16 residues. CDR1 and CDR2 (germline): SEHNR, FQNEAQ (reference sequence).

Turning to this clonotype: Relative to the germline gene, one junction end is altered; a read error may explain this. This rearrangement joins TRBV6-6 to TRBJ2-1, with 11 bases fitting TRBD2. This CDR3 has 16 residues. Germline values: CDR1 MNHNY, CDR2 SVGAGI (reference sequence). The CDR3 DNA is TGTGCCAGTAGTAGACTAGCGGGACATGTTACAGATGAGCACTTCTTC. Its translation: CASSRLAGHVTDEHFF.

Ten or more counts support this clonotype. The chain uses TRBV28 and TRBJ2-5; TRBD1 matches 9 bases. Germline CDR1 reads MDHEN; CDR2 reads SYDVKM. The ends lost 5 bases at V and 5 bases at J; junction bases unmatched: 9. This CDR3 region has 15 residues. The CDR3 reads CASSHGTGLWETQYF. In DNA form, the CDR3 reads TGTGCCAGCAGTCACGGGACAGGGTTGTGGGAGACCCAGTACTTC.

Notes on this clonotype: This may be a read error, as it is one base from a much larger clone. The rearrangement links TRBV19 to TRBJ1-5, with D maybe TRBD1 (5 bases). The CDR3 is 15 residues long. CDR1 is LNHDA, CDR2 SQIVND, per germline (reference sequence). CDR3 residues: CASRDPAGGYQPKHF. In nucleotides, the CDR3 is TGTGCCAGTAGAGACCCTGCGGGGGGGTATCAGCCCAAGCATTTT.

A word on this clonotype: Since a much larger clone is just one base distant, this may be a read error. This sequence joins TRBV30 and TRBJ2-2; TRBD1 matches at 10 bases. The germline V gene has CDR1 GTSNPN and CDR2 SVGIG (reference sequence). The CDR3 has 14 residues. CDR3 bases: TGTACCTGGGACGGACAGGGGGTCACCGGGGAGCTGTTTTTT. It translates to CTWDGQGVTGELFF.

The chain recombines TRBV29-1 with TRBJ2-1; the D is unclear. This CDR3 has 16 amino acids. Germline CDR1 and CDR2: SQVTM and ANQGSEA. The V gene lost 2 bases and the J gene lost 1 base, with 15 bases spanning the gap. The CDR3 region is CSVEYQEWGSYNEQFF. Here the CDR3 DNA reads TGCAGCGTTGAATATCAGGAGTGGGGTTCCTACAATGAGCAGTTCTTC.